This entry is about one T cell receptor (beta chain). Sequencing was performed with immunoSEQ multiplex PCR; in TCRdb, only in-frame clones are kept and a portion is missing. Among under 350,000 clones, approximately 89% were seen once, and the ten largest hold about 1.7%. The data belong to a study of blood T cell repertoires in COVID-19. Study summary: Acute-phase and convalescent COVID-19 samples originated in the United States, Italy and Spain. Sources were T cells, B-cell-depleted T cells, or PBMCs; the material itself was cDNA or gDNA.

A Seattle source enrolled patients during active infection and followed them longitudinally. The germline V gene has CDR1 LNHDA and CDR2 SQIVND (reference sequence). Trimming stripped 1 base from V and 1 base from J, with 4 bases between. This CDR3 is built from 13 residues. This rearrangement joins TRBV19 to TRBJ2-5; D is unresolved. The sample consisted of peripheral blood. The source of this sequence is a woman aged 30 to 39 with COVID-19, enrolled during active disease. The CDR3 DNA sequence: TGTGCCAGTAGTATAGCAATCCAAGAGACCCAGTACTTC. This codes for CASSIAIQETQYF.